The 16 T cell receptor beta chains given below trace back to one sample, sequenced in a study of cytomegalovirus exposure and HLA in healthy donors. The PCR contained 60 Vbeta and 13 Jbeta primers. The table came from immunoSEQ multiplex PCR; TCRdb's copy has only in-frame clones and leaves some out. The table has about 170,000 clones, around 80% seen once; the top ten hold approximately 2.2%. Source material: PBMCs. The origin of the receptors is a woman in her twenties or thirties in good health and CMV-seropositive.

This clone was seen ten or more times. The V call is TRBV4-1, the J call TRBJ2-2, with D possibly matching TRBD2 (5 bases). The CDR3 sequence is 14 residues long. From germline, CDR1 is MGHRA and CDR2 YSYEKL. Trimming shortened V by 4 bases and J by 8 bases, and 14 bases separated the two germline ends. CDR3 coding DNA: TGCGCCAGCAGCCGTCGGGAACTCACAGGGGAGCTGTTTTTT. Translated, it gives CASSRRELTGELFF.

The CDR3 bases are TGTGCCACAGGCCGGCGAGGGTTGAGCAATCAGCCCCAGCATTTT. Translating it yields CATGRRGLSNQPQHF. The rearrangement uses TRBV6-1 and TRBJ1-5; unclear D gene. Per germline, CDR1 MNHNS and CDR2 SASEGT. The V end lost 10 bases, the J end lost 1 base, and 17 bases lay between the germline ends. This CDR3 region has 15 residues.

This chain links TRBV30 with TRBJ1-1, with D possibly matching TRBD1 (6 bases). The V and J ends lost 2 bases and 6 bases respectively, with 25 bases between them. Germline CDR1 and CDR2: GTSNPN and SVGIG (reference sequence). The CDR3 spans 17 residues. CDR3 sequence reads: CAWSTSNLVGARAEAFF. The CDR3 region has the DNA TGTGCCTGGAGTACCTCGAACCTCGTGGGGGCTAGGGCTGAAGCTTTCTTT. The variable domain in full, with the rest retrieved from reference TRBV30 and TRBJ1-1, is SQTIHQWPATLVQPVGSPLSLECTVEGTSNPNLYWYRQAAGRGLQLLFYSVGIGQISSEVPQNLSASRPQDRQFILSSKKLLLSDSGFYLCAWSTSNLVGARAEAFFGQGTRLTVV.

The V call is TRBV7-9, the J call TRBJ1-1; D is unresolved. V shed 3 bases and J shed 7 bases, with 12 bases lying between them. The CDR3 has 13 amino acids. In germline, CDR1 is SEHNR, CDR2 FQNEAQ (reference sequence). CDR3 DNA sequence: TGTGCCAGCAGCTTCCAAAGCGGGTATGAAGCTTTCTTT. As protein: CASSFQSGYEAFF.

The chain is built from TRBV15 and TRBJ1-1; TRBD1 matches at 7 bases. Trimming at V came to 5 bases and at J to 6 bases, leaving 9 bases not matched to a gene. Germline assignment: CDR1 LNHNV and CDR2 YYDKDF (reference sequence). CDR3 length equals 14 residues. This CDR3 reads CATSLLEGAAEAFF. The CDR3 nucleotides are TGTGCCACCAGCCTCCTTGAGGGGGCTGCTGAAGCTTTCTTT.

This clone has a handful of counts. This rearrangement joins TRBV18 to TRBJ2-3, with 13 bases fitting TRBD2. The CDR3 contains 17 residues. Per germline, CDR1 KGHSH and CDR2 LQKENI. With 2 bases clipped from V and 4 bases from J, the junction kept 6 bases outside the gene matches. CDR3 amino acids: CASSPIGGLAGADTQYF. Here the CDR3 DNA reads TGTGCCAGCTCACCAATCGGAGGACTAGCGGGAGCAGATACGCAGTATTTT.

The genes are TRBV7-2 and TRBJ2-1; tentative D call: TRBD2 (5 bases). V dropped 4 bases and J dropped 6 bases, with 10 bases sitting between them. The CDR3 has 13 residues. CDR1 is SGHTA, CDR2 FQGNSA, per germline. Here the CDR3 DNA reads TGTGCCAGCAGCTCCGGAGAGGGCAATGAGCAGTTCTTC. It specifies CASSSGEGNEQFF. The complete variable domain, with remaining parts taken from reference TRBV7-2 and TRBJ2-1, reads GAGVSQSPSNKVTEKGKDVELRCDPISGHTALYWYRQSLGQGLEFLIYFQGNSAPDKSGLPSDRFSAERTGGSVSTLTIQRTQQEDSAVYLCASSSGEGNEQFFGPGTRLTVL.

This clone was detected only a few times. The rearrangement links TRBV5-4 to TRBJ2-6; D gene unclear. The CDR3 runs 15 residues. Germline CDR1 is SGHNT and CDR2 is YYREEE (reference sequence). The ends were cut back, 3 bases at V and 0 bases at J, with 7 bases in the middle. The CDR3 sequence: CASSSQISGANVLTF. The CDR3 nucleotides are TGTGCCAGCAGCTCCCAAATCTCTGGGGCCAACGTCCTGACTTTC.

V is TRBV27 and J is TRBJ1-1; 7 nucleotides agree with TRBD1. The CDR3 runs 13 residues. From germline, CDR1 is MNHEY and CDR2 SMNVEV (reference sequence). Trimming cost V 6 bases and J 4 bases; bases outside gene matches: 5. The CDR3 reads CASRIDRVTEAFF. CDR3 sequence (DNA): TGTGCCAGCAGAATAGACAGGGTCACTGAAGCTTTCTTT.

As regards this clone: The identical CDR3 is also encoded by other nucleotide sequences in the sample. The chain recombines TRBV5-1 with TRBJ2-5; 10 bases line up with TRBD1. Germline V gene data show CDR1 as SGHRS and CDR2 as YFSETQ. There are 14 residues in the CDR3. The ends lost 4 bases at V and 3 bases at J; junction bases unmatched: 3. The CDR3 nucleotides read TGCGCCAGCAGCCCTGGACAGGGGGAAGAGACCCAGTACTTC. Its translation: CASSPGQGEETQYF.

V usage is TRBV9 and J usage is TRBJ2-7; 12 bases are a match to TRBD2. The CDR3 spans 15 residues. The V gene end was trimmed by 4 bases and the J gene end by 4 bases; junction bases not matched to a gene: 6. CDR1 SGDLS and CDR2 YYNGEE come from the germline V gene. In DNA, the CDR3 is TGTGCCAGCAGCCTGACTAGCGGGGGACATTACGAGCAGTACTTC. Its translation is CASSLTSGGHYEQYF.

The genes are TRBV27 and TRBJ1-2; 10 bases are shared with TRBD1. This CDR3 region has 15 residues. Germline V gene lookup returns CDR1 MNHEY and CDR2 SMNVEV (reference sequence). With 4 bases clipped from V and 3 bases from J, the junction kept 5 bases outside the gene matches. CDR3 DNA sequence: TGTGCCAGCAGTTCGGGACAGGGGTGGCACTATGGCTACACCTTC. Its translation is CASSSGQGWHYGYTF.

The chain joins TRBV6-1 to TRBJ1-2; D might be TRBD1 (5 bases). The CDR3 length is 13 residues. V gave up 6 bases and J gave up 4 bases, with 12 bases separating them. The V gene's germline CDR1 is MNHNS and CDR2 SASEGT. The CDR3 sequence: CASSADIFYGYTF. The CDR3 region has the DNA TGTGCCAGCAGCGCGGACATATTCTATGGCTACACCTTC.

This chain connects TRBV25-1 to TRBJ1-5; D remains unclear. The CDR3 consists of 14 residues. Germline V gives CDR1 MGHDK, CDR2 SYGVNS. With 2 bases removed from V and 0 bases from J, the gap between germline ends came to 5 bases. The CDR3 spells CASSELSSNQPQHF. The CDR3, as DNA: TGTGCCAGCAGTGAACTAAGTAGCAATCAGCCCCAGCATTTT.

V is TRBV5-1 and J is TRBJ1-3; D is perhaps TRBD1 (6 bases). There are 16 residues in the CDR3. Germline CDR1 and CDR2: SGHRS and YFSETQ. Trimming pared 4 bases from V and 2 bases from J, leaving 16 bases between. The CDR3 sequence: CASSPGQRGAGNTIYF. CDR3 bases: TGCGCCAGCAGCCCAGGACAGAGGGGAGCTGGAAACACCATATATTTT.

Points on this clone: The same CDR3 is also encoded by other DNA sequences in this sample. The rearrangement links TRBV7-9 to TRBJ1-5; D gene uncertain. Trimming removed 1 base at V and 4 bases at J, with 8 bases between. The CDR3 totals 14 residues. Germline CDR1 SEHNR, CDR2 FQNEAQ (reference sequence). This CDR3 is CASSLGQSNQPQHF. In DNA, the CDR3 is TGTGCCAGCAGCTTAGGGCAGTCGAATCAGCCCCAGCATTTT.